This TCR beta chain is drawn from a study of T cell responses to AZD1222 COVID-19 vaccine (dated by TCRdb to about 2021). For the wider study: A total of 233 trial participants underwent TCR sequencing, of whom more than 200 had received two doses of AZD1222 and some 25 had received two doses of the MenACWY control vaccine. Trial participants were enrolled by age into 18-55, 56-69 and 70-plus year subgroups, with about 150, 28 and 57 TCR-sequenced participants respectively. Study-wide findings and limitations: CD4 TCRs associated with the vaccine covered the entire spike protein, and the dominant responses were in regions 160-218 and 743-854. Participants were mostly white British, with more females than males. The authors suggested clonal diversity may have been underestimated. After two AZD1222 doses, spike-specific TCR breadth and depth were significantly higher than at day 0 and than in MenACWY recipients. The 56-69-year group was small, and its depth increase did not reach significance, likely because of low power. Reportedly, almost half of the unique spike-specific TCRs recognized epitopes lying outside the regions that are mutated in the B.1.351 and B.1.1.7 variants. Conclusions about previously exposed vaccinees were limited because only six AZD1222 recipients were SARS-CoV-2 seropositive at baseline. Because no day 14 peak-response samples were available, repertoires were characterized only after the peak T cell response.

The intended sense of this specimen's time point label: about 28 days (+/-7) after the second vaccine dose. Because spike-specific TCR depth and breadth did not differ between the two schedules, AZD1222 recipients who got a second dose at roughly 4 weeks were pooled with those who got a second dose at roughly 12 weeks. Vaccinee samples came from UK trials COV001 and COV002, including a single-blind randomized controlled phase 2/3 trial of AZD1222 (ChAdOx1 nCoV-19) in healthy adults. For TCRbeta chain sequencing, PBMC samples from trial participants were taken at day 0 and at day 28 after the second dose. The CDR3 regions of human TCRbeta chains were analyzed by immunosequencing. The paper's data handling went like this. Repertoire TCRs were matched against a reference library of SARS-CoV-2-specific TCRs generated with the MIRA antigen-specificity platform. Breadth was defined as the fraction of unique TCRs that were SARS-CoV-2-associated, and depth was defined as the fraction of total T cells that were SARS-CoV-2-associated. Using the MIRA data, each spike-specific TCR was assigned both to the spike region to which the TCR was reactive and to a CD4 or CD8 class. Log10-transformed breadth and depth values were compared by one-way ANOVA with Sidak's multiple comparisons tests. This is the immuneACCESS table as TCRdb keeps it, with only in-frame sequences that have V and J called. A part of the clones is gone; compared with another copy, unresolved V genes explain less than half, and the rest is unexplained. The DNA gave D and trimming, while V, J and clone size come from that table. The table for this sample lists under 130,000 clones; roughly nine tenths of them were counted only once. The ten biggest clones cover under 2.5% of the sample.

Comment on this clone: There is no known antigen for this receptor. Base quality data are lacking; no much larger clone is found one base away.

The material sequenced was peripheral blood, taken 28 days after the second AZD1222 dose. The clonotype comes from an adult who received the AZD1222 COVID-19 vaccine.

CDR3 protein: CASSLALGQATQHF. DNA sequence: TGTGCCAGCAGCTTAGCGCTGGGACAGGCTACCCAGCATTTT. Rearrangement joined TRBV7-2 to TRBJ1-5; 8 central nucleotides agree with TRBD1. The CDR3 numbers 14 residues from cysteine through phenylalanine. Here the CDR3 DNA is all that survives: 42 bases in frame from base 1. Via the germline V gene, CDR1 is SGHTA and CDR2 FQGNSA. Clipping removes 0 bases from V and 11 bases from J, with 6 as the unmatched junction base count.